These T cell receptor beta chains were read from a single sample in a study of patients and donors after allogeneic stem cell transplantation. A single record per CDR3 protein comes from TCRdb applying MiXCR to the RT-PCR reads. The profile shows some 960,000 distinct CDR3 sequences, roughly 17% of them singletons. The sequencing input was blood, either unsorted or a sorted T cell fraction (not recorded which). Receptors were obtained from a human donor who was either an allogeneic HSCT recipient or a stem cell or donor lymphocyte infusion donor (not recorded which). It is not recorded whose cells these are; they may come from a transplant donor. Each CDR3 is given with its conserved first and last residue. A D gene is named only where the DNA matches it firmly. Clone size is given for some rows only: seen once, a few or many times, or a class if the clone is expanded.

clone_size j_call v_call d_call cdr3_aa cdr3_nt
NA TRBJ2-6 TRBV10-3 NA CAISDPIRSGIGPSF TGTGCCATCAGTGACCCTATAAGATCGGGGATTGGCCCATCTTTC
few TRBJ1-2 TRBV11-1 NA CASSPRRTLPNYGYTF TGTGCCAGCAGCCCGAGGAGGACCCTTCCTAACTATGGCTACACCTTC
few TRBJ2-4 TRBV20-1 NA CSATQIAKNIQYF TGCAGTGCTACCCAAATAGCCAAAAACATTCAGTACTTC
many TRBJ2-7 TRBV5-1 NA CASISGDYEQYF TGCGCCAGCATTTCCGGGGACTACGAGCAGTACTTC
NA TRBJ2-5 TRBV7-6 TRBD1 CASTEAGGETQYF TGTGCCAGCACTGAGGCAGGGGGAGAGACCCAGTACTTC
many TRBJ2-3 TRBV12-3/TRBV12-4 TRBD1 CASSSSGTGGTDTQYF TGTGCCAGCAGTTCCTCCGGGACAGGAGGCACAGATACGCAGTATTTT
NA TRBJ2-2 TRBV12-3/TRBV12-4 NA CASSLSGKNAAGELFF TGTGCCAGCAGTTTATCAGGGAAAAATGCCGCCGGGGAGCTGTTTTTT
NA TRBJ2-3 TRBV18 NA CASSPEGTQYF TGTGCCAGCTCCCCCGAGGGTACGCAGTATTTT
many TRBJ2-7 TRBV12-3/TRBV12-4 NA CASIGPNYEQYF TGTGCCAGCATAGGACCCAACTACGAGCAGTACTTC
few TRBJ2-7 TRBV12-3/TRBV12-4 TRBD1 CASSRPDRGNREQYF TGTGCCAGCAGTCGCCCCGACAGGGGAAATAGGGAGCAGTACTTC
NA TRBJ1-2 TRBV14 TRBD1 CASSETLFRQGSEENYGYTF TGTGCCAGCAGCGAAACCCTCTTTCGACAGGGGAGCGAAGAGAACTATGGCTACACCTTC
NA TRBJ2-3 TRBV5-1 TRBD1 CARRPGTDTTDTQYF TGCGCCAGGCGGCCCGGGACAGACACCACAGATACGCAGTATTTT
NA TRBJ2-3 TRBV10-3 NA CAISEGRSTDTQYF TGTGCCATCAGTGAGGGACGGAGCACAGATACGCAGTATTTT
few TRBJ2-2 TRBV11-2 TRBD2 CASSLRLAAENTGELFF TGTGCCAGCAGCTTGCGTCTAGCGGCTGAGAACACCGGGGAGCTGTTTTTT
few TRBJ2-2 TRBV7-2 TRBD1 CASSLGGQGAPGELFF TGTGCCAGCAGCCTCGGGGGACAGGGGGCGCCCGGGGAGCTGTTTTTT
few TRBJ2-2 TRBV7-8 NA CASSLARRFTGELFF TGTGCCAGCAGCTTAGCTCGACGTTTCACCGGGGAGCTGTTTTTT
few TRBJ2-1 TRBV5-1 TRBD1 CASSRTGFNEQFF TGCGCCAGCAGCCGGACAGGGTTCAATGAGCAGTTCTTC
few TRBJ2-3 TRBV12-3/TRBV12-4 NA CASTIGGSTDTQYF TGTGCCAGCACCATTGGGGGCAGCACAGATACGCAGTATTTT
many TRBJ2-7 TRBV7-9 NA CASSGDSTSSYEQYF TGTGCCAGCAGCGGCGACAGTACCAGCTCCTACGAGCAGTACTTC
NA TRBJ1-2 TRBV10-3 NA CAISESGWDARGGGYTF TGTGCCATCAGTGAGTCGGGATGGGACGCTCGAGGGGGTGGCTACACCTTC
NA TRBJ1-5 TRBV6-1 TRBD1 CASSRGQGPWPQHF TGTGCCAGCAGTAGGGGACAGGGCCCTTGGCCCCAGCATTTT
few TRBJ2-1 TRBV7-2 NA CASSLVELEQFF TGTGCCAGCAGCTTGGTAGAACTTGAGCAGTTCTTC